The 19 T cell receptor beta chains given below trace back to one sample, sequenced in a study of memory CD4+ T cells and cytomegalovirus serostatus. The sort gate was single viable CD3+CD4+CD8-CD45RO+ cells for memory CD4+ T cells. Sequencing was performed with immunoSEQ multiplex PCR; in TCRdb, only in-frame clones are kept and a portion is missing. The sample has approximately 52,000 clones; under 80% are singletons. Source material: memory CD4+ T cells from blood. All receptors come from an adult in good health and CMV-seronegative.

The rearrangement links TRBV6-1 to TRBJ1-5; 7 bases match TRBD1. J gave up 0 bases and V 10 bases, and 6 bases lay outside the gene matches. CDR3 length: 14 residues. In germline, CDR1 is MNHNS, CDR2 SASEGT. The chain's CDR3 is CATRTGYSNQPQHF. The CDR3, as DNA: TGTGCCACCAGGACAGGCTATAGCAATCAGCCCCAGCATTTT.

The V gene is TRBV9, the J gene TRBJ1-4; no definite D call. Trimming cost V 0 bases and J 8 bases, with 11 bases left between them. Germline-derived CDR1 and CDR2 are SGDLS and YYNGEE. The CDR3 loop spans 14 amino acids. The CDR3 sequence: CASSVGPLGEKLFF. CDR3 DNA sequence: TGTGCCAGCAGCGTAGGCCCTCTGGGGGAAAAACTGTTTTTT.

The chain uses TRBV4-3 and TRBJ1-2, with no clear D. CDR1 is LGHNA, CDR2 YSLEER, per germline. The V end was cut by 0 bases, the J end by 8 bases, with 10 bases between. This CDR3 spans 13 amino acids. The CDR3 region has the DNA TGCGCCAGCAGCCAAGATCGGCGGGCGGGCTACACCTTC. This encodes CASSQDRRAGYTF.

The chain couples TRBV7-2 to TRBJ1-3; TRBD1 might be the D (5 bases). V lost 2 bases and J lost 0, with 8 bases in between. Germline V gives CDR1 SGHTA, CDR2 FQGNSA. The length of the CDR3 is 15 residues. Here the CDR3 reads CASSLSQGSGNTIYF. The DNA for the CDR3 is TGTGCCAGCAGCTTATCTCAGGGCTCTGGAAACACCATATATTTT.

The V call is TRBV4-2, the J call TRBJ1-5, with a possible D match to TRBD1 (6 bases). The CDR3 runs 18 residues. The germline V and J ends were trimmed by 0 bases and 0 bases, with 15 bases remaining between them. Germline V gives CDR1 LGHNA, CDR2 YNFKEQ. CDR3 nucleotide sequence: TGTGCCAGCAGCCAAGATAACCAGGGGTTGAATAGCAATCAGCCCCAGCATTTT. Translating gives CASSQDNQGLNSNQPQHF.

The chain couples TRBV5-6 to TRBJ1-1; possibly TRBD1 for D (5 bases). The germline CDR1 and CDR2 sequences are SGHDT and YYEEEE. V was trimmed by 4 bases and J by 1 base, leaving 17 bases between them. The CDR3 consists of 16 residues. The CDR3 DNA sequence: TGTGCCAGCAGCCCCAGACAGACTTGGTCGAACACTGAAGCTTTCTTT. Translating gives CASSPRQTWSNTEAFF.

CDR3 in amino acids: CATSRDFNRGNGYTF. Here the CDR3 DNA reads TGTGCCACCAGCAGAGATTTTAACAGGGGGAATGGCTACACCTTC. This chain connects TRBV15 to TRBJ1-2; the match to TRBD1 covers 8 bases. Germline CDR1 is LNHNV and CDR2 is YYDKDF (reference sequence). CDR3 length: 15 residues. V shed 0 bases, J shed 6 bases, and the junction held 6 bases outside the gene matches.

The chain uses TRBV5-1 and TRBJ2-7; TRBD1 aligns across 8 bases. In germline, CDR1 is SGHRS, CDR2 YFSETQ. With 5 bases clipped from V and 1 base from J, the junction kept 8 bases outside the gene matches. CDR3 length: 15 residues. CDR3 coding DNA: TGCGCCAGCAGACCAGGGGGCGTCGGATCCTACGAGCAGTACTTC. This codes for CASRPGGVGSYEQYF. The complete variable domain, with remaining parts taken from reference TRBV5-1 and TRBJ2-7, reads KAGVTQTPRYLIKTRGQQVTLSCSPISGHRSVSWYQQTPGQGLQFLFEYFSETQRNKGNFPGRFSGRQFSNSRSEMNVSTLELGDSALYLCASRPGGVGSYEQYFGPGTRLTVT.

This clone was seen only once. J is TRBJ1-5 and V is TRBV29-1; no clear D. This CDR3 is built from 13 residues. From germline, CDR1 is SQVTM and CDR2 ANQGSEA. V was pared by 7 bases and J by 3 bases, with 13 bases between. The chain's CDR3 is CSACEAPNQPQHF. CDR3 bases: TGCAGCGCCTGCGAGGCACCCAATCAGCCCCAGCATTTT.

The V and J genes are TRBV19 and TRBJ2-7; 8 nucleotides match TRBD1. This CDR3 region has 14 residues. Germline-derived CDR1 and CDR2 are LNHDA and SQIVND (reference sequence). V trimming: 2 bases; J trimming: 5 bases; junction bases outside the gene matches: 5. The CDR3 region is CASSITGGLDEQYF. In nucleotides, the CDR3 is TGTGCCAGTAGTATAACAGGGGGACTTGACGAGCAGTACTTC. Full variable domain (missing parts from reference TRBV19 and TRBJ2-7): DGGITQSPKYLFRKEGQNVTLSCEQNLNHDAMYWYRQDPGQGLRLIYYSQIVNDFQKGDIAEGYSVSREKKESFPLTVTSAQKNPTAFYLCASSITGGLDEQYFGPGTRLTVT.

This clone was seen just once. This chain links TRBV7-8 with TRBJ2-7, with a weak D call TRBD1 (6 bases). V shed 5 bases and J shed 3 bases, with 14 bases lying between them. Germline V gene data show CDR1 as SGHVS and CDR2 as FQNEAQ. CDR3 size: 14 residues. The CDR3 DNA reads as TGTGCCAGCAGCCCCCGGTTAGGGGGCTACGAGCAGTACTTC. Protein sequence: CASSPRLGGYEQYF.

This clone was seen a handful of times. The chain recombines TRBV11-3 with TRBJ2-1, with 8 bases aligning to TRBD1. CDR3 length: 15 residues. V was clipped by 5 bases and J by 8 bases; unmatched bases: 11. Germline V gene data show CDR1 as SGHNT and CDR2 as YENEEA. The DNA of the CDR3 is TGTGCCAGCAGCGATGGGACAGGAGATTTTCATGAGCAGTTCTTC. Protein: CASSDGTGDFHEQFF.

This chain connects TRBV11-2 to TRBJ1-2; tentative D call: TRBD1 (6 bases). Germline lookup yields CDR1 SGHAT and CDR2 FQNNGV. The CDR3 runs to 14 residues. V was trimmed by 8 bases and J by 5 bases, leaving 18 bases between them. The CDR3 DNA follows: TGTGCCAGCCGTCAATCGCGGACAGATTATGGCTACACCTTC. Translation: CASRQSRTDYGYTF.

The J gene is TRBJ2-7, the V gene TRBV28; the match to TRBD2 covers 10 bases. Germline-derived CDR1 and CDR2 are MDHEN and SYDVKM. This CDR3 is 15 amino acids long. J gave up 7 bases and V 5 bases, and 11 bases lay outside the gene matches. The chain's CDR3 is CASSPSGLAREEQYF. Written as DNA, the CDR3 is TGTGCCAGCAGTCCTTCGGGACTAGCGCGGGAGGAGCAGTACTTC. Full variable domain (missing parts from reference TRBV28 and TRBJ2-7): DVKVTQSSRYLVKRTGEKVFLECVQDMDHENMFWYRQDPGLGLRLIYFSYDVKMKEKGDIPEGYSVSREKKERFSLILESASTNQTSMYLCASSPSGLAREEQYFGPGTRLTVT.

This chain joins TRBV5-1 and TRBJ2-5; D unclear. Deletions cut 2 bases from V and 3 bases from J, with 8 bases between. Per germline, CDR1 SGHRS and CDR2 YFSETQ. This CDR3 is 13 amino acids long. CDR3 loop: CASSFLTEETQYF. The CDR3 bases are TGCGCCAGCAGCTTCTTGACGGAAGAGACCCAGTACTTC. Based on the CDR3 plus reference TRBV5-1 and TRBJ2-5, the full variable domain is KAGVTQTPRYLIKTRGQQVTLSCSPISGHRSVSWYQQTPGQGLQFLFEYFSETQRNKGNFPGRFSGRQFSNSRSEMNVSTLELGDSALYLCASSFLTEETQYFGPGTRLLVL.

The gene calls are TRBV6-1 and TRBJ2-3; 8 positions match TRBD2. The CDR3 runs to 13 residues. V shed 8 bases and J 2 bases; nucleotides not matched to a gene: 3. CDR1 is MNHNS, CDR2 SASEGT, per germline. CDR3 protein: CASRLAITDTQYF. The CDR3 DNA sequence: TGTGCCAGCCGACTAGCGATCACAGATACGCAGTATTTT.

The rearrangement links TRBV10-3 to TRBJ1-5; a possible D gene is TRBD1 (6 bases). V lost 6 bases to trimming and J lost 5 bases, with 14 bases between them. The CDR3 length is 14 residues. Germline CDR1 reads ENHRY; CDR2 reads SYGVKD. The CDR3 DNA sequence: TGTGCCATCAGGCCAGCAGGGGTAGATCAGCCCCAGCATTTT. This encodes CAIRPAGVDQPQHF.

This clone was seen more than once but under ten times. The V and J genes are TRBV5-1 and TRBJ1-1; TRBD1 agrees at 8 bases. V shed 4 bases and J 1 base; nucleotides not matched to a gene: 15. This CDR3 is 18 amino acids long. Germline CDR1 SGHRS, CDR2 YFSETQ. Here the CDR3 DNA reads TGCGCCAGCAGCCTACCCCGGACAGGGCGAGGGGAGAACACTGAAGCTTTCTTT. It encodes CASSLPRTGRGENTEAFF.

This chain uses TRBV25-1 with TRBJ2-7; 7 bases match TRBD1. CDR1 is MGHDK and CDR2 is SYGVNS in the germline V gene. The junction had 17 bases not matched to a gene; V was cut back by 5 bases and J by 4 bases. This CDR3 is built from 17 residues. CDR3: CASSLPPSGGRIYEQYF. The DNA for the CDR3 is TGTGCCAGCAGTTTACCACCCTCAGGGGGTAGGATTTACGAGCAGTACTTC.